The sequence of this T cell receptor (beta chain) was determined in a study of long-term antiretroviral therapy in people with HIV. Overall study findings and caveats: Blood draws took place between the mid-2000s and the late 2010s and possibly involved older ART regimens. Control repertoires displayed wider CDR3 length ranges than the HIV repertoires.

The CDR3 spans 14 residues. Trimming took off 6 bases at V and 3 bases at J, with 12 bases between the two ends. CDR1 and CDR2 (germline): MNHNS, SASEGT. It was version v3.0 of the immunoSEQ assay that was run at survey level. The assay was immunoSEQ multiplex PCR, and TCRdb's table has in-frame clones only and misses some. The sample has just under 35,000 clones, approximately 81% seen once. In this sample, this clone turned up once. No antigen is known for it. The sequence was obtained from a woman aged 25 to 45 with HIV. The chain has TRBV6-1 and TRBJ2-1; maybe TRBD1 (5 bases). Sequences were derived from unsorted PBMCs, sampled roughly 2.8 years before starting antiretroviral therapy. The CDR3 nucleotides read TGTGCCAGCAGGATTACAGGTAACTACAATGAGCAGTTCTTC. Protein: CASRITGNYNEQFF.